Included here is one T cell receptor (beta chain) sequence, with context. Its recognized antigen is unknown. Within one base of it there is no much larger clone, and no base qualities were kept. This specimen belongs to a study of control samples from healthy donors and cancer patients (dated by TCRdb to the early 2020s). Its CDR3 holds 14 amino acids, cysteine through phenylalanine. Only CDR3 DNA is held: 42 bases, read in frame from base 1. The germline V gene (reference sequence) provides CDR1 LGHDT and CDR2 YNNKEL. V was cut back by 5 bases and J by 9 bases, leaving a gap of 17 bases between them. To prepare the library, the immunoSEQ multiplex PCR assay was applied. TCRdb holds this immuneACCESS table with in-frame rearrangements only. Some clones are missing; in checked studies, unresolved V genes explain under half, and the rest has no known cause. This sample has some 150,000 clones in its table, and 91% of those were observed once. The ten largest clonotypes hold about 3% of the sample.

This TCR was sampled from a man aged 30 to 39 in good health. Sequenced sample: blood. This receptor chain uses TRBV3-1 (or the pseudogene TRBV3-2) and TRBJ1-5; no D gene is confidently identified. The sequence in DNA is TGTGCCAGCAGCGCTGGACGGAATCAGTGGCCCCAGCATTTT. It is translated as CASSAGRNQWPQHF.